This TCR beta chain was sequenced in a study of blood T cell repertoires in COVID-19. Study as a whole: Collection of acute and convalescent COVID-19 samples took place in the United States, Italy and Spain. From T cells, B-cell-depleted T cells, or PBMCs came the material, which was cDNA or gDNA.

Original processing notes: The assay estimated nucleated cells by amplifying reference gene primers. Method: immunoSEQ multiplex PCR; TCRdb's copy keeps in-frame clones and lacks some. That table gives V, J and clone size, and the DNA gave D and trimming. The sample includes about 82,000 clones, roughly 80% seen only once; the top ten take over 15%. Regarding this clone: A junction boundary mismatches the germline segment, possibly from a read error.

The CDR3 runs to 18 residues. From germline, CDR1 is MNHNS and CDR2 SASEGT. The sequence was collected from a man at least 80 years old with active or convalescent COVID-19. V is TRBV6-1 and J is TRBJ2-3; tentative D call: TRBD2 (5 bases). Sequences were obtained from peripheral blood. The CDR3 protein is CASSEAGEGRLDTDTQYF. As DNA, the CDR3 is TGTGCCAGCAGCGAAGCAGGAGAGGGCAGGCTCGACACAGATACGCAGTATTTT.